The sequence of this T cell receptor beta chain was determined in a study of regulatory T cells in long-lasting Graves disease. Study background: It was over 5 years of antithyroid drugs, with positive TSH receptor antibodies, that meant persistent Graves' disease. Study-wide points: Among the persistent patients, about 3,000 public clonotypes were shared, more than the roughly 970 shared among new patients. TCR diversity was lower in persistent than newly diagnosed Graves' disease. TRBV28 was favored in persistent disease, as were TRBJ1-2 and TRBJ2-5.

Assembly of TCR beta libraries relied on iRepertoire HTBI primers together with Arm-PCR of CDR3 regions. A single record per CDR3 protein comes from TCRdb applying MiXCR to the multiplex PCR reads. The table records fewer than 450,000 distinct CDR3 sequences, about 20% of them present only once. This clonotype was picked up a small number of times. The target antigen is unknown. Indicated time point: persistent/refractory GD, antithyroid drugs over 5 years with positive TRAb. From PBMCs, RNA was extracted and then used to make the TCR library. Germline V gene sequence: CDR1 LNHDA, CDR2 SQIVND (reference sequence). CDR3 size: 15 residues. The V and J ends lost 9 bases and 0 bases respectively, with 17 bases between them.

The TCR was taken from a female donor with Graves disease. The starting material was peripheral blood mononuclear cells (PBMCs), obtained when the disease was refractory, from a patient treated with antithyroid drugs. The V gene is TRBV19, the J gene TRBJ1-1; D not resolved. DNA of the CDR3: TGTGCCAGCAGGACGGGAGAAAATATGAACACTGAAGCTTTCTTT. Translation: CASRTGENMNTEAFF.